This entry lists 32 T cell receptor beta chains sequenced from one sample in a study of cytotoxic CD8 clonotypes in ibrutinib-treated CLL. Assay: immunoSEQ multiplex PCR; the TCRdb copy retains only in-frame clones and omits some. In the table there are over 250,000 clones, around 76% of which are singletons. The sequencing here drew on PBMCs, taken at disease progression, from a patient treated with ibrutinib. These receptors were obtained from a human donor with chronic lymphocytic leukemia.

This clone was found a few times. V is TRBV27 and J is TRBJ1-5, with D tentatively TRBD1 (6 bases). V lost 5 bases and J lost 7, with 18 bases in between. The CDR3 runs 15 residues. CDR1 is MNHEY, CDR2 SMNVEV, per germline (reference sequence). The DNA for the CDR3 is TGTGCCAGCAGTCACACCGGGGGGGGCTGGCAGCCCCAGCATTTT. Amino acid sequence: CASSHTGGGWQPQHF.

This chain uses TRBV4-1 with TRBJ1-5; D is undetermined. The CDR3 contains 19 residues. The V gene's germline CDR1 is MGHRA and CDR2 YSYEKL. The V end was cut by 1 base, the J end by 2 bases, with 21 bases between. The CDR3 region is CASSQVRKIGSGGNQPQHF. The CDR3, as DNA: TGCGCCAGCAGCCAAGTCCGGAAGATTGGGTCAGGTGGCAATCAGCCCCAGCATTTT.

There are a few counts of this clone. CDR3 coding DNA: TGTGCCAGCAGCCCCTTAGGAGAAAGAGAAGCTTTCTTT. It translates to CASSPLGEREAFF. The rearrangement uses TRBV7-7 and TRBJ1-1; D gene uncertain. V was pared by 5 bases and J by 8 bases, with 15 bases between. The CDR3 has 13 amino acids. Per germline, CDR1 SSHAT and CDR2 FNYEAQ (reference sequence).

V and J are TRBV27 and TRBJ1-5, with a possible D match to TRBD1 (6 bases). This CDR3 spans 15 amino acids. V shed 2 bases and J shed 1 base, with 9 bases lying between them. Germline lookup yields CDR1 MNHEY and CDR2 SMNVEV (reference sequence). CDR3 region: CASSLEGGSNQPQHF. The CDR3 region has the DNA TGTGCCAGCAGTTTAGAGGGGGGAAGCAATCAGCCCCAGCATTTT.

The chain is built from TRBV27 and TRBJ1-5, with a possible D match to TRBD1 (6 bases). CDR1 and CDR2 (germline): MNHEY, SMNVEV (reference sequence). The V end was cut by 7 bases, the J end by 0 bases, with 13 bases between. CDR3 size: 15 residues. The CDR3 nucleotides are TGTGCCAGCACCGGACAGCCTTATAGCAATCAGCCCCAGCATTTT. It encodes CASTGQPYSNQPQHF.

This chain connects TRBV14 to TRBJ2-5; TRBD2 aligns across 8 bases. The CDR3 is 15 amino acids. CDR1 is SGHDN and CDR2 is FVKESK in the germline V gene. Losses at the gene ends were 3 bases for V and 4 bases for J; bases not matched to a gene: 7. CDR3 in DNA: TGTGCCAGCAGCCACCGGCGGGGGGTGGGAGAGACCCAGTACTTC. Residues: CASSHRRGVGETQYF.

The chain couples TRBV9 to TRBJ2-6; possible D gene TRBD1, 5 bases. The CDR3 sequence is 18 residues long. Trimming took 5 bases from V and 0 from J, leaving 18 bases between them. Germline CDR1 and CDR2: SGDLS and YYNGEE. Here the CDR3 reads CASSLRGRVNSGANVLTF. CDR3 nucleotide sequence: TGTGCCAGCAGTTTGCGCGGCAGGGTTAACTCTGGGGCCAACGTCCTGACTTTC.

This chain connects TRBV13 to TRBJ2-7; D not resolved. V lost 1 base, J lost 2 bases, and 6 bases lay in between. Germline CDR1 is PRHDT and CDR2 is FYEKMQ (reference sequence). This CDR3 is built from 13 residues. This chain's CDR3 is CASSLERAYEQYF. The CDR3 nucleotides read TGTGCCAGCAGCTTAGAACGAGCCTACGAGCAGTACTTC.

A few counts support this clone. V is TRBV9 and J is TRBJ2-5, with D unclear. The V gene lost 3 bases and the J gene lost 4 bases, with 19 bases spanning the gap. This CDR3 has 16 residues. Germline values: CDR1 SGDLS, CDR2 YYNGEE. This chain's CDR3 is CASSDSEGRRGETQYF. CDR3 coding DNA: TGTGCCAGCAGCGACAGTGAAGGGCGGCGAGGAGAGACCCAGTACTTC.

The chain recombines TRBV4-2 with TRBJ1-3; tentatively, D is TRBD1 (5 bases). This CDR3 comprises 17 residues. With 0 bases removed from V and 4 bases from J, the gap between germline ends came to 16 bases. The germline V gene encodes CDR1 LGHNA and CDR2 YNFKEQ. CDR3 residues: CASSQDGPRASGNTIYF. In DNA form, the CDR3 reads TGTGCCAGCAGCCAAGATGGCCCCAGGGCCTCCGGAAACACCATATATTTT.

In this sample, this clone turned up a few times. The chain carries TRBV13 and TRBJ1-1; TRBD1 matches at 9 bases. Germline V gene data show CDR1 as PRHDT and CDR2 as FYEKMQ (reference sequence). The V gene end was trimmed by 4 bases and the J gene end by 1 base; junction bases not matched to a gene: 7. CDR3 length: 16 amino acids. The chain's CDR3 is CASSYRGPLGNTEAFF. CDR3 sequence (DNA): TGTGCCAGCAGCTACAGGGGGCCCCTAGGGAACACTGAAGCTTTCTTT.

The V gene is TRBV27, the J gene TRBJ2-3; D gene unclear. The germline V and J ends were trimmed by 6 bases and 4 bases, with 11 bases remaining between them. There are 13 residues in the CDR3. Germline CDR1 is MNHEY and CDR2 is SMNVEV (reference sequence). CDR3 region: CASSKGWADTQYF. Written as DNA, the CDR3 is TGTGCCAGCAGCAAAGGGTGGGCAGATACGCAGTATTTT.

CDR3 DNA sequence: TGCAGCGTTGACGGGGCGCCTAACTATGGCTACACCTTC. Translated: CSVDGAPNYGYTF. The rearrangement joins TRBV29-1 to TRBJ1-2; D may be TRBD1 (5 bases). The CDR3 loop spans 13 amino acids. Deletions cut 3 bases from V and 0 bases from J, with 8 bases between. Germline V gene sequence: CDR1 SQVTM, CDR2 ANQGSEA.

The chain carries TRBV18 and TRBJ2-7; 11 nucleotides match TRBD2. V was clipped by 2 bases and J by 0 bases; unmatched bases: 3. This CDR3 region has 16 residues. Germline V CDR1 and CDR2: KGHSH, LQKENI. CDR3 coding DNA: TGTGCCAGCTCACCATGGGGGACTAGCGGCTCCTACGAGCAGTACTTC. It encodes CASSPWGTSGSYEQYF.

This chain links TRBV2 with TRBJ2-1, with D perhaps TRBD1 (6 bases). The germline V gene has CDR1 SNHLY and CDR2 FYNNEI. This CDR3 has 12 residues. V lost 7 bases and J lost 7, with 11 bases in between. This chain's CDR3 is CASKWGPNEQFF. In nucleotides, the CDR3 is TGTGCCAGCAAGTGGGGGCCAAATGAGCAGTTCTTC. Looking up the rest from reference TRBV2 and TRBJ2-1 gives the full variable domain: EPEVTQTPSHQVTQMGQEVILRCVPISNHLYFYWYRQILGQKVEFLVSFYNNEISEKSEIFDDQFSVERPDGSNFTLKIRSTKLEDSAMYFCASKWGPNEQFFGPGTRLTVL.

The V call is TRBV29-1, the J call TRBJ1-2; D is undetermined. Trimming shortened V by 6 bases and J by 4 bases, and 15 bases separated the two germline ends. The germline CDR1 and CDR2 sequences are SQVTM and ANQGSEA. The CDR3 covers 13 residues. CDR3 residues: CSVWARSGYGYTF. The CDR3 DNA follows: TGCAGCGTATGGGCGAGGAGCGGCTATGGCTACACCTTC.

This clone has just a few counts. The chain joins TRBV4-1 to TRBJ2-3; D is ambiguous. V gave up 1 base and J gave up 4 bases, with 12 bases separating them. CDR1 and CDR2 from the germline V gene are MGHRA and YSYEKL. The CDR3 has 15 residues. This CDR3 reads CASSQAPGGPDTQYF. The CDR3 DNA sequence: TGCGCCAGCAGCCAAGCCCCGGGCGGCCCAGATACGCAGTATTTT.

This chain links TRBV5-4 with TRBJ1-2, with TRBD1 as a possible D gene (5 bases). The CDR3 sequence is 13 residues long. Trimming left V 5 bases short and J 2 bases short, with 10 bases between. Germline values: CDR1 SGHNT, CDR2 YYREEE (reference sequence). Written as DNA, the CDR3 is TGTGCCAGCAGTCTCCAGGGAAACTATGGCTACACCTTC. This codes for CASSLQGNYGYTF.

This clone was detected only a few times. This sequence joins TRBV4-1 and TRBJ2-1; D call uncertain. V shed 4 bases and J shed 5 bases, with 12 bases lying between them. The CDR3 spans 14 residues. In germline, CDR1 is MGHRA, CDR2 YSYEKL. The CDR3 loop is CASSRGPSNNEQFF. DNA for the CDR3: TGCGCCAGCAGCCGAGGACCTAGTAACAATGAGCAGTTCTTC.

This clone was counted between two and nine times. CDR3 sequence: CASSIPGTAYGYTF. The CDR3 bases are TGTGCCAGCAGTATACCCGGGACAGCCTATGGCTACACCTTC. The chain couples TRBV2 to TRBJ1-2; 7 bases match TRBD1. CDR1 and CDR2 from the germline V gene are SNHLY and FYNNEI. Losses at the gene ends were 5 bases for V and 4 bases for J; bases not matched to a gene: 7. The CDR3 is 14 amino acids.

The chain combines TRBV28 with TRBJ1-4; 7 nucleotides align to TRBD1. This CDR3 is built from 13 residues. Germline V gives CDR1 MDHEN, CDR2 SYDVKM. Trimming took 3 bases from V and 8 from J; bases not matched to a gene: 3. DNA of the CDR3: TGTGCCAGCAGTTTCCAGGGGGGAGAAAAACTGTTTTTT. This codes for CASSFQGGEKLFF.

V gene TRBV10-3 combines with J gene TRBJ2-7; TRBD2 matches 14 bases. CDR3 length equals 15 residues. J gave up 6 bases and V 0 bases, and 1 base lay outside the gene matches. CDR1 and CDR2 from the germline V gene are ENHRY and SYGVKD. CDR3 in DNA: TGTGCCATCAGTGAGTCTGGACTAGCGGGAGGCGAGCAGTACTTC. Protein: CAISESGLAGGEQYF.

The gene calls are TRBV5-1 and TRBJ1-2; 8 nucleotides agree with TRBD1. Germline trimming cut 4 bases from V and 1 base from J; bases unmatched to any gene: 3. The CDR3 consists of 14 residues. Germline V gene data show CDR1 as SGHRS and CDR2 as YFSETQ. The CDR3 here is CASSIQGVNYGYTF. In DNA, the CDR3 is TGCGCCAGCAGCATACAGGGGGTTAACTATGGCTACACCTTC.

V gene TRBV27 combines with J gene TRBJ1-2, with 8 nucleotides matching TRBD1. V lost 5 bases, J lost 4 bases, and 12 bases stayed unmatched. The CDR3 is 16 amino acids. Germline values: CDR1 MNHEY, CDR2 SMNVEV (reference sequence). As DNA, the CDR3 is TGTGCCAGCAGTCCGACCAACAGGGGGTTAGGCTATGGCTACACCTTC. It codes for CASSPTNRGLGYGYTF.

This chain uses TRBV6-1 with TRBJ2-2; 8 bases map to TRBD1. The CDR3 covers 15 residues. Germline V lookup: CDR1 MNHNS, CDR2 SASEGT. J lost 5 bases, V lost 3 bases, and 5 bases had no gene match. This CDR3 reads CASSETGVGTGELFF. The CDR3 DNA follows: TGTGCCAGCAGTGAGACAGGGGTTGGAACCGGGGAGCTGTTTTTT.

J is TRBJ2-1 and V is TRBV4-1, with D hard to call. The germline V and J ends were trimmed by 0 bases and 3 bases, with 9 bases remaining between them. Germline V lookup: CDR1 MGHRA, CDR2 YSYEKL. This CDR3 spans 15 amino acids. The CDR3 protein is CASSQEGLLYNEQFF. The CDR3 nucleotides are TGCGCCAGCAGCCAAGAAGGCCTACTCTACAATGAGCAGTTCTTC.

For the CDR3, the DNA is TGCAGCGTTGAAGATGAGGGGGCCCTCAACTATGGCTACACCTTC. Its protein product is CSVEDEGALNYGYTF. The chain is built from TRBV29-1 and TRBJ1-2, with TRBD1 matching 7 bases. Germline assignment: CDR1 SQVTM and CDR2 ANQGSEA. Trimming cost V 0 bases and J 2 bases; bases outside gene matches: 6. The CDR3 length is 15 residues.

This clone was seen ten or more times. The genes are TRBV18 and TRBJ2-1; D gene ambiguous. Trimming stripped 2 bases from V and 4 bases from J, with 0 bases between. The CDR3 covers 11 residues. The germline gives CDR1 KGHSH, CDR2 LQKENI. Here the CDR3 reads CASSPYNEQFF. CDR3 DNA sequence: TGTGCCAGCTCACCATACAATGAGCAGTTCTTC.

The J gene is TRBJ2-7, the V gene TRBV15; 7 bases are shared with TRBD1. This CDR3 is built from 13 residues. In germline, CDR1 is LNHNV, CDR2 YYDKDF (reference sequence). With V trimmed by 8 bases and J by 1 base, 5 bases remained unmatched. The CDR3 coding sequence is TGTGCCACCCGGACAGGCGGGTCCTACGAGCAGTACTTC. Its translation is CATRTGGSYEQYF.

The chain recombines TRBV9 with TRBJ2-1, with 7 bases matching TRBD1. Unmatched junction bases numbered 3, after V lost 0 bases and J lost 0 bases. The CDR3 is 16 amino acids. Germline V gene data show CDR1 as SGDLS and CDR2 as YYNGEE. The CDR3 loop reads CASSVAGQSSYNEQFF. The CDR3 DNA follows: TGTGCCAGCAGCGTAGCGGGACAGAGCTCCTACAATGAGCAGTTCTTC. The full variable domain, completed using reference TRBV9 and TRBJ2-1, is DSGVTQTPKHLITATGQRVTLRCSPRSGDLSVYWYQQSLDQGLQFLIQYYNGEERAKGNILERFSAQQFPDLHSELNLSSLELGDSALYFCASSVAGQSSYNEQFFGPGTRLTVL.

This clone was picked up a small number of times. The CDR3 region is CASSSPTGGAKAFF. The CDR3 nucleotides are TGTGCCAGCAGTTCCCCGACAGGGGGCGCGAAAGCTTTCTTT. The V gene is TRBV6-5, the J gene TRBJ1-1, with 10 bases identical to TRBD1. Unmatched junction bases numbered 8, after V lost 4 bases and J lost 9 bases. This CDR3 is built from 14 residues. CDR1 is MNHEY, CDR2 SVGAGI, per germline.

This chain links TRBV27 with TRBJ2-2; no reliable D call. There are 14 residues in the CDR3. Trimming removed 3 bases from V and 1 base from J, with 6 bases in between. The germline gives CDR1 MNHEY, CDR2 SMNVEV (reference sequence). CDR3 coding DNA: TGTGCCAGCAGTTTCGCCATGAACACCGGGGAGCTGTTTTTT. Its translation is CASSFAMNTGELFF.